Listed below are T cell receptor beta chains from one sample, sequenced in a study of shared T cell receptors in the human thymus. Here immunoSEQ multiplex PCR was the method, and the copy in TCRdb shows in-frame clones only, minus some. This table has hundreds of thousands of clones, about 89% appearing once. Another study also made use of these data, one on human thymus T cells.

The sample taken for sequencing was thymocytes. Receptors originate from a boy younger than two with a congenital heart defect. Both conserved end residues are part of each CDR3. The D gene is left open where the match is weak. Size values are once, few and many counts, or a class for expanded clones, and some rows have none.

TRBV28	TRBD1	TRBJ1-2	NA	CASRGQGALGYTF	TGTGCCAGCAGGGGACAGGGGGCTCTTGGCTACACCTTC
TRBV5-1	NA	TRBJ2-1	NA	CASRGGRDEQFF	TGCGCCAGCAGGGGTGGGCGTGATGAGCAGTTCTTC
TRBV6-5	TRBD1	TRBJ1-2	NA	CASSYPLTGAGYTF	TGTGCCAGCAGTTACCCGCTAACAGGGGCTGGCTACACCTTC
TRBV28	NA	TRBJ1-5	NA	CASSLRSGASMGNQPQHF	TGTGCCAGCAGTTTACGGTCAGGGGCGAGTATGGGCAATCAGCCCCAGCATTTT
TRBV4-3	TRBD1	TRBJ2-7	NA	CASSQARQGFWDEQYF	TGCGCCAGCAGCCAAGCGAGACAGGGTTTCTGGGACGAGCAGTACTTC
TRBV7-2	NA	TRBJ1-2	NA	CASSLRAADYGYTF	TGTGCCAGCAGCTTGAGGGCGGCGGACTATGGCTACACCTTC
TRBV5-6	NA	TRBJ1-1	NA	CASSLGEDMNTEAFF	TGTGCCAGCAGCCTTGGGGAGGACATGAACACTGAAGCTTTCTTT
TRBV6-6	NA	TRBJ1-5	few	CASSHRTGGNQPQHF	TGTGCCAGCAGTCACAGGACCGGCGGCAATCAGCCCCAGCATTTT
TRBV28	TRBD2	TRBJ2-6	NA	CASTLGAGVGANVLTF	TGTGCCAGCACCTTAGGAGCGGGAGTTGGGGCCAACGTCCTGACTTTC
TRBV20-1	NA	TRBJ1-1	NA	CSVHSDTEAFF	TGCAGTGTCCACTCCGACACTGAAGCTTTCTTT
TRBV6-5	NA	TRBJ2-5	once	CASSYWGRRTKETQYF	TGTGCCAGCAGTTATTGGGGCCGCCGCACTAAAGAGACCCAGTACTTC
TRBV27	NA	TRBJ2-7	NA	CASSFIGVPYEQYF	TGTGCCAGCAGTTTCATAGGGGTACCCTACGAGCAGTACTTC
TRBV29-1	NA	TRBJ1-2	NA	CSVDWAGEIYGYTF	TGCAGCGTTGATTGGGCAGGGGAGATATATGGCTACACCTTC
TRBV27	TRBD2	TRBJ2-3	NA	CASSCPSGEEGTDTQYF	TGTGCCAGCAGTTGCCCTAGCGGAGAGGAAGGCACAGATACGCAGTATTTT
TRBV29-1	NA	TRBJ2-2	NA	CSGRGGGGELFF	TGCAGCGGGCGTGGCGGCGGGGGGGAGCTGTTTTTT
TRBV5-1	NA	TRBJ2-1	NA	CASSKNRDLYNEQFF	TGCGCCAGCAGCAAAAACAGGGACCTCTACAATGAGCAGTTCTTC
TRBV9	NA	TRBJ2-7	NA	CASSSRDNSYEQYF	TGTGCCAGCAGCAGTAGGGACAACTCCTACGAGCAGTACTTC
TRBV5-6	NA	TRBJ1-1	NA	CASSPGQSSLNTEAFF	TGTGCCAGCAGCCCTGGACAGTCTTCATTGAACACTGAAGCTTTCTTT
TRBV6-5	NA	TRBJ2-1	NA	CASSPRTDYNEQFF	TGTGCCAGCAGTCCTAGGACAGATTACAATGAGCAGTTCTTC